This TCR beta chain was captured by sequencing in a study of T cell repertoires in cytomegalovirus infection. Study background: The study used recently identified HLA-C-restricted and well-studied HLA-B-restricted CMV epitopes. Public signatures in TCR beta pointed to CMV infection and matching HLA type.

Study observations and caveats: The cumulative frequency of public TCR beta families identified carriers of CMV plus the relevant HLA. Clonotypes of TCR beta that were HLA-C-restricted and CMV-specific dominated the ex vivo response.

This CDR3 comprises 15 residues. The germline V gene encodes CDR1 MNHGY and CDR2 SAAAGT. V was cut by 6 bases and J by 4 bases, with 16 bases left in between. A few counts support this clonotype. Its antigen is undetermined. TCRdb reprocessed the reads via MiXCR and lists one record per CDR3 protein. Found here are 450,000 to 600,000 distinct CDR3 sequences, approximately 46% of them singletons; the top ten hold about 45%. Sample: cultured PBMCs, taken from culture after CMV antigen stimulation. The chain combines TRBV6-8 with TRBJ1-3; no clear D gene. This TCR was sampled from a human donor in good health (CMV status not recorded). Some clones in this sample may be carry-over from other donors' samples. This CDR3 reads CASSTGIPGGNTIYF. In DNA form, the CDR3 reads TGTGCCAGCAGCACCGGGATCCCGGGAGGAAACACCATATATTTT.